The rows below give T cell receptor beta chains drawn from one sample of a study of cytomegalovirus exposure and HLA in healthy donors. Sequencing was performed with immunoSEQ multiplex PCR; in TCRdb, only in-frame clones are kept and a portion is missing. The table has fewer than 200,000 clones, more than 75% seen once. The sequenced sample consisted of PBMCs. The receptors come from a man younger than 35 in good health and CMV-seropositive. Each CDR3 is given with its conserved first and last residue. The D gene is left open where the match is weak. Not every row has a clone size; where given, it reads once, few, many or a size class.

>TRBV10-3|TRBD2|TRBJ2-7|-
CAISGTSGSGYEQYF
TGTGCCATAAGCGGGACTAGCGGGAGTGGCTACGAGCAGTACTTC
>TRBV7-8|-|TRBJ1-4|once
CASSPWSSATNEKLFF
TGTGCCAGCAGCCCTTGGTCCAGCGCAACTAATGAAAAACTGTTTTTT
>TRBV4-3|-|TRBJ1-1|-
CASSQDTEKTEAFF
TGCGCCAGCAGCCAAGATACGGAGAAGACTGAAGCTTTCTTT
>TRBV5-6|-|TRBJ2-1|-
CASSLGQYYNEQFF
TGTGCCAGCAGCTTGGGACAGTACTACAATGAGCAGTTCTTC
>TRBV5-4|-|TRBJ1-1|-
CASSLVGERGRAFF
TGTGCCAGCAGCTTGGTGGGGGAGCGGGGGCGGGCTTTCTTT
>TRBV2|-|TRBJ1-3|-
CASSEGAQVTIYF
TGTGCCAGCAGTGAAGGGGCCCAGGTCACCATATATTTT
>TRBV5-1|-|TRBJ2-1|-
CASSMNRDEQFF
TGCGCCAGCAGCATGAACAGGGACGAGCAGTTCTTC
>TRBV29-1|TRBD1|TRBJ1-1|-
CSVRDRVRDTEAFF
TGCAGCGTTCGGGACAGGGTAAGGGACACTGAAGCTTTCTTT
>TRBV25-1|-|TRBJ2-3|-
CASKRTGTDTQYF
TGTGCCAGCAAAAGGACAGGCACAGATACGCAGTATTTT
>TRBV6-5|-|TRBJ1-2|-
CASSYLVLPEYGYTF
TGTGCCAGCAGTTACCTCGTTCTGCCCGAGTATGGCTACACCTTC
>TRBV7-6|-|TRBJ2-2|few
CASSWPGAAGELFF
TGTGCCAGCAGCTGGCCAGGGGCGGCCGGGGAGCTGTTTTTT
>TRBV14|-|TRBJ2-7|-
CASSQDPQSGVYEQYF
TGTGCCAGCAGCCAAGATCCCCAGTCCGGAGTTTACGAGCAGTACTTC
>TRBV15|TRBD1|TRBJ1-5|-
CATSREPMLTGQGWQPQHF
TGTGCCACCAGCAGAGAACCCATGCTTACAGGACAGGGCTGGCAGCCCCAGCATTTT
>TRBV2|TRBD2|TRBJ2-7|-
CASSLPGLATNEQYF
TGTGCCAGCAGTCTACCGGGACTAGCGACCAACGAGCAGTACTTC
>TRBV6-4|TRBD2|TRBJ2-1|-
CASSLAGGAGNEQFF
TGTGCCAGCAGTCTCGCGGGGGGGGCGGGCAATGAGCAGTTCTTC
>TRBV2|TRBD2|TRBJ2-7|-
CASRGLVNSYEQYF
TGTGCCAGCAGGGGACTAGTGAACTCCTACGAGCAGTACTTC
>TRBV9|TRBD1|TRBJ2-3|-
CASSVVSTGTGSVDTQYF
TGTGCCAGCAGCGTAGTTAGTACCGGGACAGGGAGCGTAGATACGCAGTATTTT
>TRBV27|TRBD1|TRBJ2-7|-
CASSSLLGTGVPEQYF
TGTGCCAGCAGTTCCCTTCTTGGGACAGGGGTGCCCGAGCAGTACTTC
>TRBV7-6|TRBD1|TRBJ2-5|once
CASRPGQGLETQYF
TGTGCCAGCAGACCGGGACAGGGTCTAGAGACCCAGTACTTC
>TRBV4-1|-|TRBJ1-4|-
CASSQPPTGTWSEKLFF
TGCGCCAGCAGCCAACCCCCTACCGGGACATGGAGTGAAAAACTGTTTTTT
>TRBV7-9|-|TRBJ2-2|few
CASSRDRSTGELFF
TGTGCCAGCAGCCGAGACAGGTCCACCGGGGAGCTGTTTTTT
>TRBV19|TRBD1|TRBJ1-1|-
CASSIQTGANTEAFF
TGTGCCAGTAGTATCCAAACAGGGGCGAACACTGAAGCTTTCTTT
>TRBV14|-|TRBJ2-2|-
CASSHRVQTGELFF
TGTGCCAGCAGCCACAGGGTCCAGACCGGGGAGCTGTTTTTT
>TRBV11-2|-|TRBJ2-1|-
CASSLGGRDEQFF
TGTGCCAGCAGCTTGGGGGGGCGCGATGAGCAGTTCTTC
>TRBV4-2|-|TRBJ2-7|-
CASSPRGKREQYF
TGTGCCAGCAGCCCCCGGGGGAAGCGCGAGCAGTACTTC
>TRBV4-1|TRBD2|TRBJ2-1|-
CASSPGLAGGPDEQFF
TGCGCCAGCAGCCCGGGACTAGCGGGGGGGCCTGATGAGCAGTTCTTC
>TRBV7-9|-|TRBJ2-3|-
CASSPPIDTQYF
TGTGCCAGCAGCCCCCCCATCGATACGCAGTATTTT
>TRBV27|-|TRBJ2-3|-
CASSLYRSLGGDTQYF
TGTGCCAGCAGCCTATACCGTTCACTGGGGGGAGATACGCAGTATTTT
>TRBV5-4|-|TRBJ2-7|few
CASSLSGGEFYEQYF
TGTGCCAGCAGCTTGTCGGGCGGGGAATTCTACGAGCAGTACTTC
>TRBV6-1|-|TRBJ2-6|once
CASSEAGSGANALTF
TGTGCCAGCAGTGAAGCCGGCTCTGGGGCCAACGCCCTGACTTTC
>TRBV4-1|-|TRBJ2-1|once
CASSQERGELSSHNEQFF
TGCGCCAGCAGCCAAGAAAGAGGAGAGTTGAGCTCCCACAATGAGCAGTTCTTC
>TRBV9|TRBD1|TRBJ1-1|-
CASSRGQVPRDTEAFF
TGTGCCAGCAGCCGGGGACAGGTTCCGAGGGACACTGAAGCTTTCTTT
>TRBV5-1|-|TRBJ1-1|-
CASSLTPGLTTEAFF
TGCGCCAGCAGCTTGACGCCAGGGTTGACCACTGAAGCTTTCTTT
>TRBV7-2|TRBD1|TRBJ2-7|-
CASSSWGQGYEQYF
TGTGCCAGCAGCTCGTGGGGACAGGGCTACGAGCAGTACTTC
>TRBV5-1|-|TRBJ1-4|once
CASSPRGSDEKLFF
TGCGCCAGCAGCCCTCGAGGGTCGGATGAAAAACTGTTTTTT
>TRBV18|-|TRBJ2-7|once
CASSPAGHTYEQYF
TGTGCCAGCTCACCAGCCGGACACACCTACGAGCAGTACTTC
>TRBV2|TRBD1|TRBJ2-7|once
CASSEGTGQAYYEQYF
TGTGCCAGCAGTGAAGGCACGGGACAGGCATACTACGAGCAGTACTTC
>TRBV6-1|-|TRBJ1-6|once
CASSERTGASTNSPLHF
TGTGCCAGCAGTGAAAGGACGGGAGCGTCAACGAATTCACCCCTCCACTTT
>TRBV27|-|TRBJ2-1|-
CASSLSVRNEQFF
TGTGCCAGCAGTTTATCGGTCCGGAATGAGCAGTTCTTC
>TRBV29-1|TRBD1|TRBJ1-2|-
CSVALGQGSRNYGYTF
TGCAGCGTTGCTCTTGGACAGGGCAGCCGGAACTATGGCTACACCTTC
>TRBV7-2|TRBD1|TRBJ1-3|-
CASSSPGQGLGTIYF
TGTGCCAGCAGCTCACCGGGACAGGGGCTGGGCACCATATATTTT
>TRBV11-2|TRBD2|TRBJ2-3|-
CASSPSGTGDTQYF
TGTGCCAGCAGCCCTAGCGGGACGGGAGATACGCAGTATTTT
>TRBV27|-|TRBJ1-2|once
CASSKQGTYGYTF
TGTGCCAGCAGTAAGCAGGGCACCTATGGCTACACCTTC
>TRBV2|-|TRBJ1-5|-
CASSGQARGNQPQHF
TGTGCCAGCAGTGGACAGGCCCGAGGCAATCAGCCCCAGCATTTT
>TRBV11-2|TRBD1|TRBJ2-5|-
CASSHRDREQETQYF
TGTGCCAGCAGCCACCGGGACAGGGAACAAGAGACCCAGTACTTC
>TRBV18|-|TRBJ2-7|few
CASSLSVEGPEQYF
TGTGCCAGCTCACTATCGGTGGAGGGACCCGAGCAGTACTTC
>TRBV6-6|TRBD1|TRBJ1-5|-
CASSDRGNQPQHF
TGTGCCAGCAGTGACAGGGGAAATCAGCCCCAGCATTTT
>TRBV6-1|-|TRBJ1-1|-
CASRGLATEAFF
TGTGCCAGCCGAGGACTGGCCACTGAAGCTTTCTTT